This T cell receptor beta chain emerged from a study of CXCR3-negative and CXCR3-positive naive CD8 T cells. TRB cDNA was prepared as libraries by UMI-labeled 5' RACE. With the 5' RACE reads reprocessed, TCRdb shows one record per CDR3 protein and no DNA. This repertoire includes approximately 88,000 distinct CDR3 sequences. The sequence came from a human donor in good health. Some clones in this sample may be carry-over from other donors' samples. Material: naive CXCR3- CD8+ T cells from blood. Specified subset: CD45RO-CCR7+CD27+CD95- naive CD8+ T cells lacking CXCR3 (TNR3-).

The CDR3: CSARVIAGGPRSYNEQFF. The chain has TRBV20-1 and TRBJ2-1; TCRdb's assignment of TRBD2 cannot be checked, as there is no DNA. This CDR3 contains 18 residues. Germline CDR1 and CDR2: DFQATT and SNEGSKA (reference sequence).